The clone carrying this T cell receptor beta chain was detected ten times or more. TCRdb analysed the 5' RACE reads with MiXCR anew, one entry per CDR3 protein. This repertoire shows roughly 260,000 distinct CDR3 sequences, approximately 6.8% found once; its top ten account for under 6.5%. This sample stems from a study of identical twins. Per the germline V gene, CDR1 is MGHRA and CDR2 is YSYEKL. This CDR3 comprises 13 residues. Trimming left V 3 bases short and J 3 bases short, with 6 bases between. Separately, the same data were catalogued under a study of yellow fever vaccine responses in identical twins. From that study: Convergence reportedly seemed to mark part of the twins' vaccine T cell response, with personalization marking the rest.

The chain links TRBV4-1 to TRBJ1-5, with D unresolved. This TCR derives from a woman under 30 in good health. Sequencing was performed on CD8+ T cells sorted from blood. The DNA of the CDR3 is TGCGCCAGCAGCCAGGTCAACAATCAGCCCCAGCATTTT. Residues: CASSQVNNQPQHF.